These 5 T cell receptor beta chains originate from one sample sequenced in a study of T cell clonality in common variable immunodeficiency. Only in-frame clones appear in the TCRdb table, and some are missing; sequencing was by immunoSEQ multiplex PCR. The sample includes approximately 37,000 clones, none of them occurring once. Sequencing was carried out using peripheral blood mononuclear cells. The receptor source for this set is a person between 18 and 75 years old in good health.

This clone was observed at least ten times. The sequenced fragment ends 3 residues before the CDR3 boundary, so the rest is inferred from the germline J gene. The J gene is TRBJ2-4, the V gene TRBV12-5, with D unresolved. CDR1 LGHNT and CDR2 FRNRAP come from the germline V gene. Trimming left V 6 bases short and J 6 bases short, with 18 bases between. CDR3 length: 15 amino acids. CDR3 sequence: CASGIPSGSGNIQYF. The DNA read from the CDR3 is TGTGCTAGTGGAATCCCATCCGGGTCGGGAAACATT.

This clone turned up a few times. The CDR3 end lies 3 residues beyond the end of the read and is filled in from the germline J gene. The V and J genes are TRBV19 and TRBJ2-3; TRBD2 aligns across 8 bases. CDR3 length: 16 amino acids. The V gene end was trimmed by 6 bases and the J gene end by 0 bases; junction bases not matched to a gene: 8. CDR1 and CDR2 from the germline V gene are LNHDA and SQIVND (reference sequence). The CDR3 DNA, read in part, is TGTGCCAGTAGATTTTACGGGGGGGCTAGCACAGATACG. It specifies CASRFYGGASTDT. The entire CDR3 protein is CASRFYGGASTDTQYF.

This clone was counted at least ten times. The observed sequence ends 3 residues before the CDR3 terminus, with the missing tail filled in from the germline J gene. The chain carries TRBV7-2 and TRBJ2-4; weak D call: TRBD2 (5 bases). Germline CDR1 is SGHTA and CDR2 is FQGNSA. The CDR3 consists of 13 residues. CDR3 loop: CASTAQTGVTQYF. CDR3 DNA (partial): TGTGCCAGTACGGCCCAAACCGGGGTCACT. The variable domain in full, with the rest retrieved from reference TRBV7-2 and TRBJ2-4, is GAGVSQSPSNKVTEKGKDVELRCDPISGHTALYWYRQSLGQGLEFLIYFQGNSAPDKSGLPSDRFSAERTGGSVSTLTIQRTQQEDSAVYLCASTAQTGVTQYFGAGTRLSVL.

This clone was seen many times. The missing CDR3 end, 3 residues past where the read stops, is filled in from the germline J gene. The chain recombines TRBV19 with TRBJ2-3; 12 bases are shared with TRBD2. Germline V gene lookup returns CDR1 LNHDA and CDR2 SQIVND (reference sequence). The CDR3 extends over 18 amino acids. The V and J ends lost 3 bases and 4 bases, in that order; junction bases with no gene match: 11. The CDR3 DNA, read in part, is TGTGCCAGTAGTATTTTTGGACTAGCGGGACGAGGGGCAGATACG. Amino acid sequence: CASSIFGLAGRGADT. The CDR3 reads in full as CASSIFGLAGRGADTQYF.

This clone was counted ten times or more. The read terminates 3 residues ahead of where the CDR3 ends, so the germline J gene completes it. The genes are TRBV9 and TRBJ2-5; possible D gene TRBD1, 5 bases. The CDR3 consists of 13 residues. V was trimmed by 4 bases and J by 5 bases, leaving 12 bases between them. CDR1 SGDLS and CDR2 YYNGEE come from the germline V gene. Incomplete CDR3 DNA: TGTGCCAGCAGCCTCAGGGCTCAGGAGACC. This translates into CASSLRAQET. The entire CDR3 sequence reads CASSLRAQETQYF.